These 7 T cell receptor beta chains came from one sample sequenced in a study of spatial heterogeneity in lung cancer. Via MiXCR, TCRdb re-called the 5' RACE reads, giving one row per CDR3 protein. Of tens of thousands of distinct CDR3 sequences in the sample, approximately 12% were seen once. As for time point: blood at routine non-recurrence follow-up after resection. Sample: PBMCs, taken at follow-up. These receptors all come from a male donor with early-stage non-small cell lung cancer.

J is TRBJ2-1 and V is TRBV11-2; TRBD2 agrees at 15 bases. Germline CDR1 is SGHAT and CDR2 is FQNNGV. The CDR3 is made up of 17 amino acids. Trimming cost V 6 bases and J 4 bases; bases outside gene matches: 7. This CDR3 is CASRSAGTSGGYNEQFF. CDR3 coding DNA: TGTGCCAGCAGATCAGCCGGGACTAGCGGGGGGTACAATGAGCAGTTCTTC.

This clonotype appeared many times. J is TRBJ2-1 and V is TRBV15; TRBD2 matches 10 bases. The CDR3 totals 16 residues. CDR1 is LNHNV and CDR2 is YYDKDF in the germline V gene (reference sequence). Trimming took 1 base from V and 6 from J; bases not matched to a gene: 6. The CDR3 is CATSRGGSGRFNEQFF. For the CDR3, the DNA is TGTGCCACCAGCAGAGGGGGTAGCGGGAGGTTCAATGAGCAGTTCTTC.

This clonotype showed up many times. The chain is built from TRBV11-2 and TRBJ2-1; 13 bases line up with TRBD2. Germline lookup yields CDR1 SGHAT and CDR2 FQNNGV. This CDR3 region has 17 residues. V was pared by 4 bases and J by 8 bases, with 11 bases of the junction left unmatched. The CDR3 region is CASSSIRGTSGIYEQFF. DNA of the CDR3: TGTGCCAGCAGCTCAATACGTGGGACTAGCGGGATATATGAGCAGTTCTTC.

A few counts support this clonotype. This sequence joins TRBV5-6 and TRBJ2-7; 10 bases agree with TRBD2. The length of the CDR3 is 16 residues. The germline V gene encodes CDR1 SGHDT and CDR2 YYEEEE. V lost 2 bases, J lost 6 bases, and 11 bases stayed unmatched. Here the CDR3 reads CASSLLAGPFLAEQYF. As DNA, the CDR3 is TGTGCCAGCAGCTTACTAGCGGGACCGTTTCTGGCCGAGCAGTACTTC.

The gene calls are TRBV4-3 and TRBJ1-6; no firm D call. This CDR3 has 16 amino acids. Germline assignment: CDR1 LGHNA and CDR2 YSLEER. V was trimmed by 0 bases and J by 0 bases, leaving 6 bases between them. CDR3: CASSQEESSYNSPLHF. CDR3 bases: TGCGCCAGCAGCCAAGAGGAAAGCTCCTATAATTCACCCCTCCACTTT.

This rearrangement joins TRBV28 to TRBJ2-3; 8 nucleotides align to TRBD2. Germline V gene sequence: CDR1 MDHEN, CDR2 SYDVKM. J lost 1 base, V lost 7 bases, and 13 bases had no gene match. This CDR3 has 17 amino acids. This CDR3 is CASTVGGTRAGTDTQYF. The DNA of the CDR3 is TGTGCCAGCACCGTGGGTGGGACTAGAGCCGGCACAGATACGCAGTATTTT.

V and J are TRBV14 and TRBJ2-1; TRBD2 might be the D (6 bases). The CDR3 sequence is 15 residues long. Trimming left V 4 bases short and J 6 bases short, with 16 bases between. CDR1 is SGHDN and CDR2 is FVKESK in the germline V gene. Written as DNA, the CDR3 is TGTGCCAGCAGCCTGAGACTAGTAAATGTCAATGAGCAGTTCTTC. Protein sequence: CASSLRLVNVNEQFF.